This T cell receptor (beta chain) was captured in a study of cytomegalovirus exposure and HLA in healthy donors. Study-wide results and caveats: In vitro testing confirmed a few CMV-associated chains as specific for CMV antigens.

Comments on this clone: The antigen is not known.

The assay was immunoSEQ multiplex PCR, and TCRdb's table has in-frame clones only and misses some. Of fewer than 200,000 clones in the sample, about 85% were seen once. Unmatched junction bases numbered 10, after V lost 6 bases and J lost 5 bases. The CDR3 has 14 residues. Germline V lookup: CDR1 MNHEY, CDR2 SVGAGI. The receptor was isolated from a man aged 18 to 30 in good health and CMV-seropositive. This chain connects TRBV6-5 to TRBJ2-7; 7 bases align to TRBD2. Sequenced sample: PBMCs. This chain's CDR3 is CASRSERGLHEQYF. The CDR3 DNA is TGTGCCAGCAGATCAGAGCGGGGCCTACACGAGCAGTACTTC.